The TCR beta chain described here comes from a study of T cell repertoires in cytomegalovirus infection. In the study overall: Public TCR beta signatures provided an indication of both CMV infection and a matching HLA type. Study-level results: Summed frequency of shared TCR beta families picked out CMV carriers who also had the relevant HLA. HLA-C-restricted TCR beta clonotypes specific for CMV led the ex vivo response.

Germline V gives CDR1 SGHNT, CDR2 YYREEE (reference sequence). Trimming removed 0 bases from V and 7 bases from J, with 14 bases in between. This CDR3 spans 14 amino acids. A note on this clonotype: As yet, its antigen is unknown.

Each CDR3 protein is one row after TCRdb ran MiXCR on the reads. This sample has approximately 160,000 distinct CDR3 sequences, with roughly 15% found just once. The chain employs TRBV5-4 and TRBJ2-7; perhaps TRBD1 as D (6 bases). Source material: CD8+ T cells from PBMCs. The sequence was collected from a human donor in good health (CMV status not recorded). Some clones in this sample may be carry-over from other donors' samples. The CDR3: CASSLDRVTREQYF. The CDR3 DNA reads TGTGCCAGCAGCTTGGACAGGGTAACTCGGGAGCAGTACTTC.